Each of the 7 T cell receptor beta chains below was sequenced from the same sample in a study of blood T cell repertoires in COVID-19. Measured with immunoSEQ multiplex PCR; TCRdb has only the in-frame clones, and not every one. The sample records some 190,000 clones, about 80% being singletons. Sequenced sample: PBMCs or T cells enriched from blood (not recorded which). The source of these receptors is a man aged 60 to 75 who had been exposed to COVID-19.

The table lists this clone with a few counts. This chain's CDR3 is CASSQDVASGRDEQFF. The CDR3 nucleotides read TGTGCCAGCAGCCAAGATGTTGCTAGCGGGAGGGACGAGCAGTTCTTC. The chain is built from TRBV3-1 (or the pseudogene TRBV3-2) and TRBJ2-1; 12 nucleotides agree with TRBD2. There are 16 residues in the CDR3. Germline V gene lookup returns CDR1 LGHDT and CDR2 YNNKEL (reference sequence). The V and J ends lost 0 bases and 10 bases, in that order; junction bases with no gene match: 7.

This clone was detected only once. CDR3 residues: CASSQNRVRYEQYF. The DNA for the CDR3 is TGTGCCAGCAGCCAGAACAGGGTTCGCTACGAGCAGTACTTC. The chain uses TRBV3-1 (or the pseudogene TRBV3-2) and TRBJ2-7, with D possibly matching TRBD1 (6 bases). Germline V lookup: CDR1 LGHDT, CDR2 YNNKEL (reference sequence). The germline V and J ends were trimmed by 3 bases and 3 bases, with 12 bases remaining between them. This CDR3 comprises 14 residues.

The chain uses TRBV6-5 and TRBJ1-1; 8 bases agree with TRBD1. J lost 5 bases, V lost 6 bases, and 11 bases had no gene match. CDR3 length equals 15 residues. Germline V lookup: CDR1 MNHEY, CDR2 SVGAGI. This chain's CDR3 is CASSRGRTGSTEAFF. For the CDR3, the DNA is TGTGCCAGCAGCCGAGGCCGGACAGGGAGTACTGAAGCTTTCTTT.

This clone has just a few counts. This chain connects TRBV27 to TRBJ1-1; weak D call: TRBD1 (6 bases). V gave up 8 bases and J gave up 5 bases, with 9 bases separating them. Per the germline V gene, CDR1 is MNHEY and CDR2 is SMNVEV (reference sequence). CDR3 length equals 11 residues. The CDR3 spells CASPQGTEAFF. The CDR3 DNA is TGTGCCAGCCCTCAGGGGACTGAAGCTTTCTTT.

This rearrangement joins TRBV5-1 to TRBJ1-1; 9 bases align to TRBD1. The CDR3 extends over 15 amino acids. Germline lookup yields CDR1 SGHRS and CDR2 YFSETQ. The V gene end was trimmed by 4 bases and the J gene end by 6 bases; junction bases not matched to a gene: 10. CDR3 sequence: CASSIKQGAIPEAFF. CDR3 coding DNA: TGCGCCAGCAGCATAAAACAGGGGGCCATCCCTGAAGCTTTCTTT.

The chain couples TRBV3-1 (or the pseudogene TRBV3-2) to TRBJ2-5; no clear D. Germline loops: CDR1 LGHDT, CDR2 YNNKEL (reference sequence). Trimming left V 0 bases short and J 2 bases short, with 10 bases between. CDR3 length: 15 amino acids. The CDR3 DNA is TGTGCCAGCAGCCAAGATATTAGCTGGCAAGAGACCCAGTACTTC. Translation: CASSQDISWQETQYF.

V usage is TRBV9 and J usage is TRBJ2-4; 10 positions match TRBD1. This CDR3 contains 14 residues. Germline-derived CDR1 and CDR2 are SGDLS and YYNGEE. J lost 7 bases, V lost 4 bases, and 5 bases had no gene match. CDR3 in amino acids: CASSTDRGLNIQYF. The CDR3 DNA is TGTGCCAGCAGCACCGACAGGGGGCTCAACATTCAGTACTTC.